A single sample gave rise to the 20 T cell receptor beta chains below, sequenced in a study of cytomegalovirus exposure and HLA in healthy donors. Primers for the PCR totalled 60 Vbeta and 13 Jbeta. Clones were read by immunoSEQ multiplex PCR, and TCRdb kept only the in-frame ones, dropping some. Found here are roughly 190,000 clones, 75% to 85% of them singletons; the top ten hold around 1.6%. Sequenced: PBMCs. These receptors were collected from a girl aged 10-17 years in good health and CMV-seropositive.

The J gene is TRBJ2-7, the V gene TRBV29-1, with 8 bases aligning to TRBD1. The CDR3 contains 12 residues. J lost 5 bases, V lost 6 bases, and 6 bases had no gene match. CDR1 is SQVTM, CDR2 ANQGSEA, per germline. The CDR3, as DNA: TGCAGCGTGTGGACAGGGTGGGACGAGCAGTACTTC. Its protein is CSVWTGWDEQYF.

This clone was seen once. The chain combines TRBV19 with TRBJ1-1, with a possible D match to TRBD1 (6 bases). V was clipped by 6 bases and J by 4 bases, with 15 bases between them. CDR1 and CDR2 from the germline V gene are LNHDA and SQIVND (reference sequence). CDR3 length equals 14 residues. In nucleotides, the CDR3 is TGTGCCAGTAGCCTAGCCAGGGGATCCACTGAAGCTTTCTTT. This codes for CASSLARGSTEAFF.

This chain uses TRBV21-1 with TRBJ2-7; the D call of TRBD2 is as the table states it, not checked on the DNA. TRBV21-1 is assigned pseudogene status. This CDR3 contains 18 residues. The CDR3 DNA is TGTGCCAGCTGGTTTGGGACTAGCGGGGGGCCCGAATCCTACGAGCAGTACTTC. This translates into CASWFGTSGGPESYEQYF.

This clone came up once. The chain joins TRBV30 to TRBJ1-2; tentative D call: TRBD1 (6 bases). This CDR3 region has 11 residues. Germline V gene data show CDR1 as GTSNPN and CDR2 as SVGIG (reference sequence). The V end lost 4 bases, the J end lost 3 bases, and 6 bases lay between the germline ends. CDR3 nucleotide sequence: TGTGCCTGGAACAGGGACTATGGCTACACCTTC. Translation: CAWNRDYGYTF.

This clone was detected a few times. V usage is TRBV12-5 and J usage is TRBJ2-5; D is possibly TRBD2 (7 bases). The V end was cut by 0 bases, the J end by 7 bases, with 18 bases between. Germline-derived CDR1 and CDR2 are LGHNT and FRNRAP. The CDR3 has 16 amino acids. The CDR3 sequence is CASGLVPYGGAGTQYF. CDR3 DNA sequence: TGTGCTAGTGGTTTGGTACCGTATGGGGGGGCCGGGACCCAGTACTTC.

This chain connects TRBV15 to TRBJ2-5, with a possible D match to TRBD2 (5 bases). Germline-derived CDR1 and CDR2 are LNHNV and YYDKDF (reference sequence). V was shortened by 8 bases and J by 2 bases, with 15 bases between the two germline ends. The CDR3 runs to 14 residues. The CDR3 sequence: CATPTKPGQETQYF. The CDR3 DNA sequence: TGTGCCACCCCTACTAAGCCGGGACAAGAGACCCAGTACTTC.

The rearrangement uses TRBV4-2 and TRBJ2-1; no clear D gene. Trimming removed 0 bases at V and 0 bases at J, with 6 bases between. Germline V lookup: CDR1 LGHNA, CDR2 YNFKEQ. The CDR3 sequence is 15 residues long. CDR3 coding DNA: TGTGCCAGCAGCCAAGATCCATCCTCCTACAATGAGCAGTTCTTC. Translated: CASSQDPSSYNEQFF.

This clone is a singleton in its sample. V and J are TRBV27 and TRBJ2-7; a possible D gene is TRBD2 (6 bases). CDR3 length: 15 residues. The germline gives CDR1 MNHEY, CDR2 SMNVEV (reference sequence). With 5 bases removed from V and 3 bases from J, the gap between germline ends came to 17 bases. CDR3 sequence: CASSTPSARLYEQYF. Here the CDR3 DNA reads TGTGCCAGCAGTACACCTAGCGCGAGACTCTACGAGCAGTACTTC.

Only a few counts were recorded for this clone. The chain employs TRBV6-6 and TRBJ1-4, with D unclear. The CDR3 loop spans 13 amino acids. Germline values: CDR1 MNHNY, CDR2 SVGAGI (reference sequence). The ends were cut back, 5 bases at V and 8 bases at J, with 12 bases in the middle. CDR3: CASSRGKIEKLFF. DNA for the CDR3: TGTGCCAGCAGTCGGGGAAAAATAGAAAAACTGTTTTTT.

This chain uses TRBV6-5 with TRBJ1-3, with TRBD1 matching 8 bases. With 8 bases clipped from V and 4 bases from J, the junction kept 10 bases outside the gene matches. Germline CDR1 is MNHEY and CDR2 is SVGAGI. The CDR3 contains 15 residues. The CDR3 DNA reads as TGTGCCAGCCGCTCTTCCGGACAGGGCGGAAACACCATATATTTT. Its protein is CASRSSGQGGNTIYF.

The CDR3 spells CASSPARDRVYGYTF. In DNA form, the CDR3 reads TGTGCCAGCTCACCGGCGCGGGACAGAGTCTATGGCTACACCTTC. The gene calls are TRBV18 and TRBJ1-2, with 7 bases lining up with TRBD1. V trimming: 3 bases; J trimming: 4 bases; junction bases outside the gene matches: 8. This CDR3 is 15 amino acids long. Germline V CDR1 and CDR2: KGHSH, LQKENI. The full variable domain, in which reference TRBV18 and TRBJ1-2 provide the parts outside the CDR3, is NAGVMQNPRHLVRRRGQEARLRCSPMKGHSHVYWYRQLPEEGLKFMVYLQKENIIDESGMPKERFSAEFPKEGPSILRIQQVVRGDSAAYFCASSPARDRVYGYTFGSGTRLTVV.

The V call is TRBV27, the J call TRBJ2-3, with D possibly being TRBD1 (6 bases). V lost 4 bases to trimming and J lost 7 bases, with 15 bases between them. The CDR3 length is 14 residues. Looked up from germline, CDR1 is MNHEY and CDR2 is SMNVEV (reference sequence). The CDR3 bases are TGTGCCAGCAGTTCCGGGACACCGCATAATACGCAGTATTTT. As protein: CASSSGTPHNTQYF.

The CDR3 region is CASSQANGQGARSGANVLTF. The CDR3 coding sequence is TGCGCCAGCAGCCAAGCCAACGGACAGGGGGCCCGGAGTGGGGCCAACGTCCTGACTTTC. The chain carries TRBV4-1 and TRBJ2-6; 11 nucleotides line up with TRBD1. The CDR3 extends over 20 amino acids. Germline-derived CDR1 and CDR2 are MGHRA and YSYEKL. V was clipped by 1 base and J by 3 bases; unmatched bases: 11.

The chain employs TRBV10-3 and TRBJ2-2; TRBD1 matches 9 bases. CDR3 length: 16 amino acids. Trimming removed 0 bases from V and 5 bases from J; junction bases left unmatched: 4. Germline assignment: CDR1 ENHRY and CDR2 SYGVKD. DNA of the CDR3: TGTGCCATCAGTGAGTCGACAGGGGGATGGACCGGGGAGCTGTTTTTT. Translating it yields CAISESTGGWTGELFF.

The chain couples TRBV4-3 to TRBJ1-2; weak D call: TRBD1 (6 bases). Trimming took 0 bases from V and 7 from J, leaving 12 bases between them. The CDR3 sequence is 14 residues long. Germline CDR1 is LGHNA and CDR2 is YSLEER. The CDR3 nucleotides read TGCGCCAGCAGCCAAGAACAGGGTGTTCTTGGCTACACCTTC. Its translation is CASSQEQGVLGYTF.

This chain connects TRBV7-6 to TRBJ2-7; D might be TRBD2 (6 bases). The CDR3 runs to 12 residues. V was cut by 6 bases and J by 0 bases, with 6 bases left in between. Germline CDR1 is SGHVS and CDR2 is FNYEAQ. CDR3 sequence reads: CASRGLSYEQYF. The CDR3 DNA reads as TGTGCCAGCAGGGGACTCTCCTACGAGCAGTACTTC.

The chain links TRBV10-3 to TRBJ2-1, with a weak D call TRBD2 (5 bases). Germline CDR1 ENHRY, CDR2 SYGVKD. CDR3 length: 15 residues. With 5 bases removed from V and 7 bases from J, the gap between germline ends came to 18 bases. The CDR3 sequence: CAISQMDGLGNEQFF. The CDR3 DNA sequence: TGTGCCATCAGTCAGATGGACGGACTTGGAAATGAGCAGTTCTTC.

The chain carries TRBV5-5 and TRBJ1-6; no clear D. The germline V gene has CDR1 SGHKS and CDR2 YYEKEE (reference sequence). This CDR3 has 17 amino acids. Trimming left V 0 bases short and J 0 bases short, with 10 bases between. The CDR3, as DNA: TGTGCCAGCAGCTTGGAGGTGGGCAACTCCTATAATTCACCCCTCCACTTT. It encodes CASSLEVGNSYNSPLHF.

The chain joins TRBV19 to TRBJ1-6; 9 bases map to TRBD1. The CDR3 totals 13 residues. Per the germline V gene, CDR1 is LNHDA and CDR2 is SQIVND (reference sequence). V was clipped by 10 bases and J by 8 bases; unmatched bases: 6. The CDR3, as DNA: TGTGCCACCAACGGACAGGGGCATTCACCCCTCCACTTT. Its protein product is CATNGQGHSPLHF.

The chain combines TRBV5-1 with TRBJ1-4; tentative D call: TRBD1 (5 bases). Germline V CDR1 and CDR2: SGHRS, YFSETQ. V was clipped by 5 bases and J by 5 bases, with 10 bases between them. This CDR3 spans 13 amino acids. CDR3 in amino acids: CASRQVSNEKLFF. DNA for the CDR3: TGCGCCAGCAGACAGGTTTCGAATGAAAAACTGTTTTTT.